The 22 T cell receptor beta chains in this list originate from one sample, sequenced in a study of blood T cell repertoires in COVID-19. Profiled with immunoSEQ multiplex PCR; TCRdb holds only in-frame clones, not every one. The sample consists of under 250,000 clones, 65% to 90% of them appearing once. The sequenced material came from peripheral blood. The source of these receptors is a man in his fifties with active or convalescent COVID-19.

The chain combines TRBV5-4 with TRBJ2-2; tentative D call: TRBD1 (5 bases). Germline values: CDR1 SGHNT, CDR2 YYREEE (reference sequence). CDR3 length equals 16 residues. The V end was cut by 0 bases, the J end by 1 base, with 10 bases between. The CDR3 loop is CASSLDLGQNTGELFF. CDR3 DNA: TGTGCCAGCAGCTTGGATCTCGGACAGAACACCGGGGAGCTGTTTTTT.

The chain joins TRBV11-2 to TRBJ1-1, with D perhaps TRBD1 (5 bases). Germline loops: CDR1 SGHAT, CDR2 FQNNGV. V lost 5 bases and J 1 base, leaving 20 bases between the germline ends. The CDR3 has 17 residues. The chain's CDR3 is CASSTRMPPGGNTEAFF. The CDR3, as DNA: TGTGCCAGCAGCACCCGAATGCCTCCCGGGGGGAACACTGAAGCTTTCTTT.

Turning to this clone: Other DNA sequences in the sample encode the same CDR3. This chain uses TRBV11-3 with TRBJ1-1, with D possibly being TRBD1 (6 bases). The V gene's germline CDR1 is SGHNT and CDR2 YENEEA. Trimming took 5 bases from V and 2 from J, leaving 12 bases between them. CDR3 length: 14 residues. The CDR3 DNA is TGTGCCAGCAGCCCCGGACAGAGTAACACTGAAGCTTTCTTT. Protein product: CASSPGQSNTEAFF.

The chain couples TRBV10-3 to TRBJ1-3; no definite D call. V dropped 3 bases and J dropped 0 bases, with 9 bases sitting between them. Germline values: CDR1 ENHRY, CDR2 SYGVKD. CDR3 size: 15 residues. In DNA form, the CDR3 reads TGTGCCATCAGTGACACGGGTAACTCTGGAAACACCATATATTTT. Protein product: CAISDTGNSGNTIYF.

The chain links TRBV5-8 to TRBJ2-1; TRBD1 might be the D (6 bases). V lost 5 bases, J lost 3 bases, and 15 bases lay in between. This CDR3 contains 15 residues. The V gene's germline CDR1 is SGHTS and CDR2 YDEGEE. This chain's CDR3 is CASSRYRDNYNEQFF. The CDR3 nucleotides are TGTGCCAGCAGTCGTTACCGGGACAACTACAATGAGCAGTTCTTC.

The chain uses TRBV29-1 and TRBJ2-4, with 7 nucleotides matching TRBD1. Germline V lookup: CDR1 SQVTM, CDR2 ANQGSEA. V lost 7 bases to trimming and J lost 3 bases; unmatched junction nucleotides: 6. There are 13 residues in the CDR3. The CDR3 nucleotides read TGCAGCGGCACCGGGACAGACAAAAACATTCAGTACTTC. This encodes CSGTGTDKNIQYF.

This chain links TRBV7-3 with TRBJ1-1; TRBD1 matches at 7 bases. Germline V lookup: CDR1 SGHTA, CDR2 FQGTGA. This CDR3 comprises 14 residues. J lost 5 bases, V lost 5 bases, and 8 bases had no gene match. The CDR3 region is CASSQGTAATEAFF. For the CDR3, the DNA is TGTGCCAGCAGCCAAGGGACAGCGGCGACTGAAGCTTTCTTT.

The chain is built from TRBV7-9 and TRBJ1-4; perhaps TRBD1 as D (6 bases). The CDR3 length is 14 residues. Trimming took 4 bases from V and 6 from J, leaving 12 bases between them. CDR1 is SEHNR, CDR2 FQNEAQ, per germline (reference sequence). The chain's CDR3 is CASSSGAGDEKLFF. The CDR3, as DNA: TGTGCCAGCAGCTCAGGGGCGGGGGATGAAAAACTGTTTTTT.

V is TRBV4-1 and J is TRBJ1-1; no definite D call. The CDR3 is 15 residues long. Germline CDR1 reads MGHRA; CDR2 reads YSYEKL. Trimming took off 2 bases at V and 0 bases at J, with 10 bases between the two ends. Written as DNA, the CDR3 is TGCGCCAGCAGCCAATTTTCGGTTATGAACACTGAAGCTTTCTTT. Translation: CASSQFSVMNTEAFF.

This clone has a single count. The CDR3 region has the DNA TGTGCCAGCAGCCAAGAGGGAGCCTACTCTTGGGGCACTGAAGCTTTCTTT. Protein sequence: CASSQEGAYSWGTEAFF. The chain carries TRBV14 and TRBJ1-1; D not certain. The CDR3 sequence is 17 residues long. Trimming pared 0 bases from V and 4 bases from J, leaving 18 bases between. CDR1 and CDR2 (germline): SGHDN, FVKESK.

The chain recombines TRBV18 with TRBJ1-2; 12 bases line up with TRBD1. Germline loops: CDR1 KGHSH, CDR2 LQKENI. V lost 1 base to trimming and J lost 2 bases; unmatched junction nucleotides: 11. This CDR3 has 19 residues. The CDR3 is CASSPLFSAGTGGNYGYTF. As DNA, the CDR3 is TGTGCCAGCTCACCACTCTTTTCTGCCGGGACAGGGGGCAACTATGGCTACACCTTC.

This chain uses TRBV6-5 with TRBJ2-6; D is unclear. Germline CDR1 MNHEY, CDR2 SVGAGI. Deletions cut 4 bases from V and 1 base from J, with 5 bases between. This CDR3 is 14 amino acids long. The CDR3 region has the DNA TGTGCCAGCAGTTCGACTTCTGGGGCCAACGTCCTGACTTTC. It yields the protein CASSSTSGANVLTF.

The chain recombines TRBV7-9 with TRBJ1-3; D uncertain. Germline V lookup: CDR1 SEHNR, CDR2 FQNEAQ (reference sequence). V was shortened by 5 bases and J by 0 bases, with 11 bases between the two germline ends. The CDR3 runs 15 residues. The CDR3: CASSRDSFSGNTIYF. The CDR3 DNA follows: TGTGCCAGCAGCCGTGACTCTTTCTCTGGAAACACCATATATTTT.

V gene TRBV7-9 combines with J gene TRBJ2-1; no clear D gene. The CDR3 extends over 11 amino acids. Trimming cost V 9 bases and J 5 bases, with 8 bases left between them. Germline loops: CDR1 SEHNR, CDR2 FQNEAQ (reference sequence). The CDR3 nucleotides read TGTGCCAGTCAAGAGGACAATGAGCAGTTCTTC. Translation: CASQEDNEQFF.

V and J are TRBV11-3 and TRBJ2-3, with unresolved D. V was clipped by 0 bases and J by 0 bases, with 4 bases between them. Germline CDR1 is SGHNT and CDR2 is YENEEA. This CDR3 has 14 residues. The CDR3 DNA reads as TGTGCCAGCAGCTTAGAGCAGAGCACAGATACGCAGTATTTT. This translates into CASSLEQSTDTQYF.

The chain joins TRBV7-8 to TRBJ2-5; 7 positions match TRBD1. Germline V gives CDR1 SGHVS, CDR2 FQNEAQ. The CDR3 length is 14 residues. V shed 6 bases and J 5 bases; nucleotides not matched to a gene: 9. The CDR3 bases are TGTGCCAGCAGTCAAACAGGGGAACGGGAGACCCAGTACTTC. This gives the protein CASSQTGERETQYF. Complete variable domain (other parts from reference TRBV7-8 and TRBJ2-5): GAGVSQSPRYKVAKRGQDVALRCDPISGHVSLFWYQQALGQGPEFLTYFQNEAQLDKSGLPSDRFFAERPEGSVSTLKIQRTQQEDSAVYLCASSQTGERETQYFGPGTRLLVL.

The DNA for the CDR3 is TGTGCCAGCAGCAAGACTAGCAGAGAAGAGACCCAGTACTTC. This codes for CASSKTSREETQYF. The rearrangement links TRBV5-4 to TRBJ2-5; TRBD2 matches 7 bases. J gave up 3 bases and V 4 bases, and 6 bases lay outside the gene matches. The CDR3 has 14 amino acids. The germline V gene encodes CDR1 SGHNT and CDR2 YYREEE (reference sequence).

The chain joins TRBV11-2 to TRBJ2-5; 10 bases are a match to TRBD1. The junction had 6 bases not matched to a gene; V was cut back by 4 bases and J by 10 bases. Germline V gene sequence: CDR1 SGHAT, CDR2 FQNNGV. This CDR3 has 13 residues. The CDR3 region has the DNA TGTGCCAGCAGCTCCCGGACAGGGGGTAACCAGTACTTC. This translates into CASSSRTGGNQYF. The full variable domain, completed using reference TRBV11-2 and TRBJ2-5, is EAGVAQSPRYKIIEKRQSVAFWCNPISGHATLYWYQQILGQGPKLLIQFQNNGVVDDSQLPKDRFSAERLKGVDSTLKIQPAKLEDSAVYLCASSSRTGGNQYFGPGTRLLVL.

This clone showed up just a few times. The V and J genes are TRBV6-5 and TRBJ1-5; the D gene is possibly TRBD1 (5 bases). Trimming took 6 bases from V and 2 from J, leaving 14 bases between them. This CDR3 has 15 residues. Germline V lookup: CDR1 MNHEY, CDR2 SVGAGI. CDR3 sequence (DNA): TGTGCCAGCAGGCGCCTGGGAGGGGGCAATCAGCCCCAGCATTTT. Translating it yields CASRRLGGGNQPQHF.

This clone was seen once. The V and J genes are TRBV18 and TRBJ2-3; 8 bases align to TRBD2. Unmatched junction bases numbered 4, after V lost 2 bases and J lost 0 bases. There are 16 residues in the CDR3. Germline CDR1 and CDR2: KGHSH and LQKENI. DNA of the CDR3: TGTGCCAGCTCACCAGGTCGACTAGCGAGCACAGATACGCAGTATTTT. This encodes CASSPGRLASTDTQYF.

The V and J genes are TRBV6-5 and TRBJ2-5, with a tentative D call TRBD2 (5 bases). V lost 5 bases and J 0 bases, leaving 13 bases between the germline ends. From germline, CDR1 is MNHEY and CDR2 SVGAGI. This CDR3 comprises 15 residues. The CDR3 DNA follows: TGTGCCAGCAGTCGCAAGGGAGCGAACCAAGAGACCCAGTACTTC. It translates to CASSRKGANQETQYF.

Comment on this clone: One end of the junction does not line up with germline, which may come from a read error. V usage is TRBV5-6 and J usage is TRBJ1-3; D might be TRBD1 (6 bases). The CDR3 is made up of 15 amino acids. Germline CDR1 SGHDT, CDR2 YYEEEE. This chain's CDR3 is CASSRAGATGNAIYF. The DNA for the CDR3 is TGTGCCAGCAGCAGGGCGGGGGCAACTGGAAACGCCATATATTTT.